This record concerns one TCR beta chain sequence. No antigen is known for it. This specimen comes from a study of cytomegalovirus exposure and HLA in healthy donors. On the study more broadly: Membership in the Caucasian-associated ancestry cluster was found for around 81% of roughly 400 genotyped donors. Study-level results: It was reported in a later analysis that an Asian-associated ancestry cluster showed fewer N-insertions than the approximately 670-donor mean. In a later analysis, most CMV-associated TCR beta chains appeared HLA-restricted.

This CDR3 has 14 residues. The V end lost 4 bases, the J end lost 0 bases, and 10 bases lay between the germline ends. Per the germline V gene, CDR1 is SGHRS and CDR2 is YFSETQ. With 60 Vbeta and 13 Jbeta primers, the PCR was carried out. Only in-frame clones appear in the TCRdb table, and some are missing; sequencing was by immunoSEQ multiplex PCR. The table includes 85,000 to 100,000 clones, around four fifths detected once. The donors, nominally healthy at sampling, likely had unrecorded immune exposures. The TCR was taken from a woman in her thirties or forties in good health and CMV-seronegative. Specimen: PBMCs. The V and J genes are TRBV5-1 and TRBJ1-2; no definite D call. CDR3 sequence reads: CASSPGFTNYGYTF. CDR3 nucleotides: TGCGCCAGCAGCCCAGGTTTTACTAACTATGGCTACACCTTC.